This T cell receptor beta chain was sequenced in a study of patients and donors after allogeneic stem cell transplantation. Using its own MiXCR run on the RT-PCR reads, TCRdb lists one record per CDR3 protein. The sample records some 880,000 distinct CDR3 sequences, over 15% being singletons. Germline V gene lookup returns CDR1 DFQATT and CDR2 SNEGSKA (reference sequence). With 0 bases clipped from V and 3 bases from J, the junction kept 4 bases outside the gene matches. This CDR3 has 15 residues. The sample comprised blood, either unsorted or a sorted T cell fraction (not recorded which). The chain employs TRBV20-1 and TRBJ2-7; 11 bases are shared with TRBD2. The receptor comes from a human donor who was either an allogeneic HSCT recipient or a stem cell or donor lymphocyte infusion donor (not recorded which). It is not recorded whose cells these are; they may come from a transplant donor. CDR3 sequence: CSARDVTSGNYEQYF. CDR3 DNA: TGCAGTGCTAGAGATGTGACTAGCGGGAACTACGAGCAGTACTTC.